These 16 T cell receptor beta chains came from one sample sequenced in a study of Graves' ophthalmopathy and Graves' hyperthyroidism (dated by TCRdb to about 2018). Sequencing used an Illumina HiSeq 2000. For repertoire sequencing, TCR beta CDR3 regions were amplified from RNA transcripts. HTBI primers and the Qiagen OneStep RT-PCR kit were used in a first-round RT-PCR, which was followed by a second-round multiplex PCR, size selection and purification. Clones were called with MiXCR by TCRdb after fastp trimmed the public reads at Q25, and only in-frame beta chains were retained. Each entry merges the rows of one CDR3 protein and shows their most common DNA and genes. In all, the sample holds 600,000 to 650,000 distinct CDR3 sequences, and roughly 20% of those were seen once. Approximately 7% of the sample lies in the top ten. Sample: peripheral blood. The receptors shown here come from a woman under 30 with stable Graves' hyperthyroidism. Some clones in this sample may be carry-over from other donors' samples. Donor details come from another sample of the same person, matched by shared clones.

CDR3 DNA sequence: TGTGCCAGCAGTGAATTATATCAGCCCCAGCATTTT. Translated: CASSELYQPQHF. This chain uses TRBV6-1 with TRBJ1-5; D gene uncertain. This CDR3 spans 12 amino acids. The germline V and J ends were trimmed by 2 bases and 5 bases, with 4 bases remaining between them. The germline CDR1 and CDR2 sequences are MNHNS and SASEGT.

This clonotype was recorded a few times. The chain combines TRBV3-1 with TRBJ1-1; D is undetermined. This CDR3 has 13 amino acids. Germline V gene sequence: CDR1 LGHDT, CDR2 YNNKEL (reference sequence). V lost 6 bases and J 4 bases, leaving 12 bases between the germline ends. This CDR3 reads CASSFRESTEAFF. CDR3 DNA: TGTGCCAGCAGTTTTCGTGAATCCACTGAAGCTTTCTTT.

For this clonotype: This may be a read error: a much more frequent sequence differs by one nucleotide. This chain connects TRBV14 to TRBJ2-5, with D uncertain. This CDR3 has 13 residues. Germline CDR1 and CDR2: SGHDN and FVKESK. The CDR3 spells CASSQRGVETLYF. The CDR3 region has the DNA TGTGCCAGCAGCCAAAGAGGTGTGGAGACCCTGTACTTC.

The chain joins TRBV15 to TRBJ1-1; possible D gene TRBD1, 5 bases. This CDR3 is built from 13 residues. The V end was cut by 5 bases, the J end by 3 bases, with 10 bases between. Germline CDR1 reads LNHNV; CDR2 reads YYDKDF (reference sequence). The chain's CDR3 is CATSDSPYTEAFF. For the CDR3, the DNA is TGTGCCACCAGCGACAGCCCCTACACTGAAGCTTTCTTT.

This clonotype was recorded a few times. The V call is TRBV27, the J call TRBJ1-5, with D possibly TRBD1 on 6 matching bases. The germline V gene encodes CDR1 MNHEY and CDR2 SMNVEV (reference sequence). The V end lost 4 bases, the J end lost 7 bases, and 11 bases lay between the germline ends. The CDR3 extends over 13 amino acids. The CDR3 sequence: CASSSQGRQPQHF. The CDR3 DNA is TGTGCCAGCAGTTCACAGGGTCGGCAGCCCCAGCATTTT.

Remarks on this clonotype: Possible read error: a much larger clone is one base away. The V call is TRBV19, the J call TRBJ1-1; D is unclear. Per germline, CDR1 LNHDA and CDR2 SQIVND (reference sequence). The CDR3 covers 11 residues. The CDR3 loop reads CASRTGTEACF. CDR3 nucleotides: TGTGCCAGTAGAACGGGCACTGAAGCTTGCTTT.

This clonotype was picked up a small number of times. The chain employs TRBV12-3 or TRBV12-4 and TRBJ2-5; no clear D. The CDR3 length is 14 residues. V shed 2 bases and J shed 5 bases, with 12 bases lying between them. CDR3 DNA sequence: TGTGCCAGCAGTTTAAGAAGAGTTCAGGAGACCCAGTACTTC. This translates into CASSLRRVQETQYF.

In its sample, this clonotype was seen many times. The J gene is TRBJ2-2, the V gene TRBV5-1, with 10 bases lining up with TRBD2. CDR1 is SGHRS, CDR2 YFSETQ, per germline. V dropped 1 base and J dropped 6; count of bases not matched to a gene: 3. CDR3 length: 15 amino acids. CDR3: CASSLSLAGAGELFF. CDR3 DNA sequence: TGCGCCAGCAGCTTGTCGCTAGCGGGAGCCGGGGAGCTGTTTTTT.

At least ten counts were recorded for this clonotype. The chain uses TRBV27 and TRBJ1-2; D call uncertain. The germline V gene encodes CDR1 MNHEY and CDR2 SMNVEV (reference sequence). CDR3 length equals 15 residues. Trimming removed 5 bases from V and 0 bases from J, with 13 bases in between. This chain's CDR3 is CASSPLGVANYGYTF. The CDR3 DNA sequence: TGTGCCAGCAGTCCCCTTGGGGTCGCTAACTATGGCTACACCTTC.

This clonotype showed up many times. This chain joins TRBV12-5 and TRBJ2-5; TRBD2 agrees at 8 bases. Per the germline V gene, CDR1 is LGHNT and CDR2 is FRNRAP. The CDR3 runs 17 residues. The V and J ends lost 5 bases and 6 bases, in that order; junction bases with no gene match: 17. The DNA for the CDR3 is TGTGCTAGTGGTGAGACGGGAACTAGCGGATCGGCGAAGACCCAGTACTTC. Residues: CASGETGTSGSAKTQYF.

This clonotype was counted ten times or more. V and J are TRBV29-1 and TRBJ2-7; 9 nucleotides align to TRBD1. Trimming at V came to 6 bases and at J to 2 bases, leaving 2 bases not matched to a gene. The CDR3 extends over 12 amino acids. The germline V gene has CDR1 SQVTM and CDR2 ANQGSEA. The chain's CDR3 is CSVWDRAYEQYF. CDR3 bases: TGCAGCGTCTGGGACAGGGCCTACGAGCAGTACTTC.

The chain combines TRBV20-1 with TRBJ1-2, with D uncertain. With 7 bases removed from V and 3 bases from J, the gap between germline ends came to 9 bases. Germline V gene data show CDR1 as DFQATT and CDR2 as SNEGSKA (reference sequence). The CDR3 is 11 amino acids. In DNA, the CDR3 is TGCAGTGGCGCCGGGGACTATGGCTACACCTTC. As protein: CSGAGDYGYTF.

In the case of this clonotype: This clone may be a read error of a much larger clone one base away. This likely comes from a read error, as the CDR3 has no conserved phenylalanine or tryptophan at its end. This chain uses TRBV19 with TRBJ1-2, with D possibly matching TRBD1 (5 bases). The CDR3 spans 12 residues. CDR1 is LNHDA, CDR2 SQIVND, per germline (reference sequence). V was shortened by 8 bases and J by 8 bases, with 15 bases between the two germline ends. CDR3 residues: CASSGTANGYTY. DNA of the CDR3: TGTGCCAGTTCCGGGACGGCTAACGGCTACACCTAC.

Note on this clonotype: It may be a read error: a sequence one base away is much more abundant. The chain recombines TRBV28 with TRBJ1-6; D is unresolved. The germline V gene has CDR1 MDHEN and CDR2 SYDVKM. The CDR3 is made up of 15 amino acids. This chain's CDR3 is CASSLGPIENSPPHF. CDR3 DNA: TGTGCCAGCAGTTTAGGTCCGATAGAGAATTCACCCCCCCACTTT.

This clonotype appeared once. J is TRBJ2-7 and V is TRBV30; the D gene is possibly TRBD1 (6 bases). Deletions cut 7 bases from V and 4 bases from J, with 17 bases between. CDR3 size: 13 residues. CDR1 and CDR2 (germline): GTSNPN, SVGIG (reference sequence). CDR3 DNA sequence: TGTGCCTTCGTGGACAGAGCCCTTTACGAGCAGTACTTC. Amino acid sequence: CAFVDRALYEQYF.

This clonotype was picked up a small number of times. V is TRBV3-1 and J is TRBJ2-6; perhaps TRBD1 as D (6 bases). This CDR3 is 15 amino acids long. The germline V gene encodes CDR1 LGHDT and CDR2 YNNKEL (reference sequence). V gave up 4 bases and J gave up 5 bases, with 12 bases separating them. The CDR3 sequence: CASSPDRHWANVLTF. The CDR3 DNA is TGTGCCAGCAGCCCTGACAGGCACTGGGCCAACGTCCTGACTTTC.